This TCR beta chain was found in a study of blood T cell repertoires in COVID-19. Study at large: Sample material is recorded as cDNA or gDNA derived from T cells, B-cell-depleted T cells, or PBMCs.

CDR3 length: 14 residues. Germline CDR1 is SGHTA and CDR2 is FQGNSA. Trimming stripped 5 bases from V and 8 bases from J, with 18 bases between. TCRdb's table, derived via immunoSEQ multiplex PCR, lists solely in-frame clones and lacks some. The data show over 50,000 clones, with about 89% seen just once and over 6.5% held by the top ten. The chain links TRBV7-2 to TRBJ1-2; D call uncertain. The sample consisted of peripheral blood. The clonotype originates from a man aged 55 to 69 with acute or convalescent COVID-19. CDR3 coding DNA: TGTGCCAGCAGCCAAAGTTCGGGAGTTGGCGGCTACACCTTC. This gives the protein CASSQSSGVGGYTF.